These 27 T cell receptor beta chains came from one sample sequenced in a study of T-cell reconstitution after alpha-beta-depleted transplantation in children. Construction of the TCRbeta library involved unique molecular identifiers. TCRdb redid the calling of the PCR reads with MiXCR, one entry per CDR3 protein. Of about 250,000 distinct CDR3 sequences detected, 20% to 30% appear once; the ten largest clones hold 4.8%. The material sequenced was PBMCs, mostly from graft donor cells, taken 360 days after TCRalphabeta/CD19-depleted stem cell transplant. Source of these receptors: a female patient under 10 years old who had a stem cell transplant for congenital amegakaryocytic thrombocytopenia, so the T cells may come from the graft donor.

In DNA form, the CDR3 reads TGTGCCAGCAGTTTGAGGCAGGGCAAAGAGACCCAGTACTTC. This encodes CASSLRQGKETQYF. The J gene is TRBJ2-5, the V gene TRBV12-3 or TRBV12-4; tentatively, D is TRBD1 (5 bases). The V and J ends lost 3 bases and 3 bases respectively, with 11 bases between them. The CDR3 length is 14 residues.

This chain uses TRBV12-5 with TRBJ2-3, with 9 positions matching TRBD2. This CDR3 region has 15 residues. Germline CDR1 is LGHNT and CDR2 is FRNRAP. The V and J ends lost 5 bases and 1 base, in that order; junction bases with no gene match: 4. For the CDR3, the DNA is TGTGCTAGTGGTCCTGGGACTAGCCGCACAGATACGCAGTATTTT. This encodes CASGPGTSRTDTQYF.

The chain is built from TRBV4-1 and TRBJ2-5; D possibly corresponds to TRBD1 (7 bases). The germline V gene encodes CDR1 MGHRA and CDR2 YSYEKL. The CDR3 runs 15 residues. V was pared by 0 bases and J by 5 bases, with 13 bases between. CDR3 sequence (DNA): TGCGCCAGCAGCCAAGACGTACAGGGGAGGGAGACCCAGTACTTC. Amino acid sequence: CASSQDVQGRETQYF.

Many counts were recorded for this clonotype. The J gene is TRBJ1-1, the V gene TRBV7-3; D remains unclear. Trimming shortened V by 2 bases and J by 6 bases, and 19 bases separated the two germline ends. The CDR3 contains 16 residues. Per the germline V gene, CDR1 is SGHTA and CDR2 is FQGTGA. CDR3 in DNA: TGTGCCAGCAGCTTACTAGGGCAGACCGGCCTCTCTGAAGCTTTCTTT. As protein: CASSLLGQTGLSEAFF.

This clonotype has more than one count but fewer than ten. The V gene is TRBV6-5, the J gene TRBJ2-2; D not certain. The V gene's germline CDR1 is MNHEY and CDR2 SVGAGI. The CDR3 covers 15 residues. Trimming left V 4 bases short and J 0 bases short, with 9 bases between. In DNA, the CDR3 is TGTGCCAGCAGTTTTAGGGTAACGAACACCGGGGAGCTGTTTTTT. Protein: CASSFRVTNTGELFF.

In its sample, this clonotype was seen many times. J is TRBJ2-2 and V is TRBV6-2 or TRBV6-3; D unclear. Germline assignment: CDR1 MNHEY and CDR2 SVGEGT. The CDR3 consists of 13 residues. The V end was cut by 0 bases, the J end by 3 bases, with 2 bases between. In DNA, the CDR3 is TGTGCCAGCAGTTACTCGTACACCGGGGAGCTGTTTTTT. It yields the protein CASSYSYTGELFF.

This chain connects TRBV28 to TRBJ2-7; TRBD1 matches 8 bases. In germline, CDR1 is MDHEN, CDR2 SYDVKM. This CDR3 region has 14 residues. V trimming: 0 bases; J trimming: 4 bases; junction bases outside the gene matches: 2. CDR3 DNA sequence: TGTGCCAGCAGTTTATGGGGACAGGTATACGAGCAGTACTTC. This sequence encodes CASSLWGQVYEQYF.

The J gene is TRBJ2-5, the V gene TRBV29-1; D unclear. V was trimmed by 4 bases and J by 1 base, leaving 7 bases between them. The germline V gene encodes CDR1 SQVTM and CDR2 ANQGSEA. CDR3 length equals 12 residues. CDR3 nucleotides: TGCAGCGTTGTAGGAACCCAAGAGACCCAGTACTTC. Translation: CSVVGTQETQYF.

V is TRBV28 and J is TRBJ2-5, with D tentatively TRBD2 (6 bases). Germline V lookup: CDR1 MDHEN, CDR2 SYDVKM. The germline V and J ends were trimmed by 6 bases and 2 bases, with 19 bases remaining between them. The CDR3 runs to 16 residues. Here the CDR3 reads CASSPGLEPSQETQYF. The CDR3 bases are TGTGCCAGCAGCCCGGGACTCGAACCTTCTCAAGAGACCCAGTACTTC.

CDR3 sequence: CATSATGLAAYNEQFF. The CDR3 nucleotides read TGTGCCACCAGTGCTACTGGACTAGCGGCTTACAATGAGCAGTTCTTC. The J gene is TRBJ2-1, the V gene TRBV24-1, with 10 bases aligning to TRBD2. CDR3 length equals 16 residues. In germline, CDR1 is KGHDR, CDR2 SFDVKD. V shed 5 bases, J shed 4 bases, and the junction held 7 bases outside the gene matches.

This clonotype occurred a few times. The V gene is TRBV20-1, the J gene TRBJ2-5; D possibly matches TRBD1 or TRBD2 (5 bases each). Trimming removed 3 bases at V and 4 bases at J, with 9 bases between. CDR1 is DFQATT, CDR2 SNEGSKA, per germline (reference sequence). The CDR3 totals 12 residues. The CDR3 bases are TGCAGTGCTAGCTCGGGGCCAGAGACCCAGTACTTC. This sequence encodes CSASSGPETQYF.

The chain combines TRBV20-1 with TRBJ2-5; TRBD2 matches 9 bases. V lost 4 bases and J lost 2; bases outside the gene matches: 14. CDR3 length: 17 residues. Germline V gene lookup returns CDR1 DFQATT and CDR2 SNEGSKA (reference sequence). CDR3 protein: CSAMPLWSGRSQETQYF. DNA for the CDR3: TGCAGTGCTATGCCCCTCTGGAGCGGGAGGTCGCAAGAGACCCAGTACTTC.

The V call is TRBV7-2, the J call TRBJ2-1; 10 bases line up with TRBD2. V was clipped by 6 bases and J by 4 bases; unmatched bases: 6. CDR1 is SGHTA, CDR2 FQGNSA, per germline. The CDR3 is 15 amino acids. CDR3 amino acids: CASSSTSGQYNEQFF. The CDR3 bases are TGTGCCAGCAGTTCGACTAGCGGGCAGTACAATGAGCAGTTCTTC.

This clonotype was detected a few times. V gene TRBV6-5 combines with J gene TRBJ2-5; 8 nucleotides line up with TRBD2. The CDR3 extends over 16 amino acids. Germline V gene lookup returns CDR1 MNHEY and CDR2 SVGAGI. Germline trimming cut 2 bases from V and 2 bases from J; bases unmatched to any gene: 7. The CDR3 DNA sequence: TGTGCCAGCAGTTACCGCCGACGGGGGGGTCAAGAGACCCAGTACTTC. Translating it yields CASSYRRRGGQETQYF.

V usage is TRBV5-1 and J usage is TRBJ2-1; 9 nucleotides line up with TRBD1. The length of the CDR3 is 14 residues. J gave up 7 bases and V 5 bases, and 7 bases lay outside the gene matches. Germline-derived CDR1 and CDR2 are SGHRS and YFSETQ. CDR3 protein: CASSTGQGFNEQFF. For the CDR3, the DNA is TGCGCCAGCAGTACGGGACAGGGCTTTAATGAGCAGTTCTTC.

This clonotype was counted many times. This chain links TRBV29-1 with TRBJ2-5; D is ambiguous. Trimming cost V 6 bases and J 1 base, with 6 bases left between them. Germline CDR1 reads SQVTM; CDR2 reads ANQGSEA. The CDR3 contains 11 residues. CDR3 nucleotides: TGCAGCGTCCGACCCCAAGAGACCCAGTACTTC. This sequence encodes CSVRPQETQYF.

This clonotype was seen a few times. The chain uses TRBV18 and TRBJ2-1; the match to TRBD2 covers 11 bases. V trimming: 3 bases; J trimming: 14 bases; junction bases outside the gene matches: 9. CDR3 length equals 14 residues. Germline assignment: CDR1 KGHSH and CDR2 LQKENI. CDR3 sequence: CASSPPLAGGREFF. CDR3 bases: TGTGCCAGCTCACCTCCGCTAGCGGGAGGTCGGGAGTTCTTC.

This clonotype came up a few times. This chain joins TRBV9 and TRBJ2-5, with a possible D match to TRBD1 (6 bases). Trimming stripped 4 bases from V and 3 bases from J, with 19 bases between. CDR3 size: 16 residues. Germline V gene sequence: CDR1 SGDLS, CDR2 YYNGEE. CDR3 in amino acids: CASSLSLGAFEETQYF. In nucleotides, the CDR3 is TGTGCCAGCAGCCTGAGTTTGGGGGCCTTTGAAGAGACCCAGTACTTC.

This clonotype was observed many times. CDR3 region: CASSYPRERGSGELFF. The CDR3 DNA follows: TGTGCCAGCAGTTATCCCCGGGAGAGGGGTTCCGGGGAGCTGTTTTTT. This chain joins TRBV6-2 or TRBV6-3 and TRBJ2-2; tentative D call: TRBD2 (6 bases). V was shortened by 3 bases and J by 6 bases, with 17 bases between the two germline ends. The V gene's germline CDR1 is MNHEY and CDR2 SVGEGT. The CDR3 spans 16 residues.

The CDR3 DNA reads TGTGCCTCCACCCCAGGGGCGGGTCGCTCCTACAATGAGCAGTTCTTC. Protein: CASTPGAGRSYNEQFF. The chain carries TRBV7-2 and TRBJ2-1, with a tentative D call TRBD1 (6 bases). CDR1 SGHTA and CDR2 FQGNSA come from the germline V gene. The CDR3 length is 16 residues. Deletions cut 11 bases from V and 0 bases from J, with 20 bases between.

CDR3: CASSAGLNTEAFF. CDR3 nucleotides: TGTGCCAGCAGCGCGGGGCTGAACACTGAAGCTTTCTTT. The chain joins TRBV7-2 to TRBJ1-1, with D maybe TRBD1 (5 bases). The germline CDR1 and CDR2 sequences are SGHTA and FQGNSA. Trimming took off 5 bases at V and 0 bases at J, with 7 bases between the two ends. The CDR3 runs to 13 residues.

This clonotype was counted between two and nine times. The chain joins TRBV10-3 to TRBJ2-3, with TRBD2 matching over 10 bases. With V trimmed by 5 bases and J by 4 bases, 9 bases remained unmatched. Germline V gene sequence: CDR1 ENHRY, CDR2 SYGVKD. CDR3 length: 16 residues. Written as DNA, the CDR3 is TGTGCCATCAGTTCTTGGAGCGGGAGGGTAGCAGATACGCAGTATTTT. It yields the protein CAISSWSGRVADTQYF.

This chain uses TRBV20-1 with TRBJ2-3, with 12 bases identical to TRBD2. V trimming: 8 bases; J trimming: 4 bases; junction bases outside the gene matches: 10. CDR1 and CDR2 from the germline V gene are DFQATT and SNEGSKA (reference sequence). The CDR3 extends over 15 amino acids. CDR3 protein: CSLAGGTVWSDTQYF. CDR3 nucleotide sequence: TGCAGTCTAGCGGGAGGGACTGTATGGTCAGATACGCAGTATTTT.

This clonotype was counted many times. The chain couples TRBV3-1 to TRBJ2-7; the D is unclear. The V end was cut by 0 bases, the J end by 3 bases, with 9 bases between. The CDR3 has 14 amino acids. The germline gives CDR1 LGHDT, CDR2 YNNKEL (reference sequence). The chain's CDR3 is CASSQDPDDYEQYF. The CDR3 DNA follows: TGTGCCAGCAGCCAAGATCCCGACGACTACGAGCAGTACTTC.

V usage is TRBV3-1 and J usage is TRBJ2-5, with D perhaps matching TRBD1 (6 bases). Germline V gene sequence: CDR1 LGHDT, CDR2 YNNKEL (reference sequence). This CDR3 region has 14 residues. Trimming left V 0 bases short and J 7 bases short, with 12 bases between. The chain's CDR3 is CASSQEHRDVTQYF. The CDR3 DNA reads as TGTGCCAGCAGCCAAGAACACAGGGACGTGACCCAGTACTTC.

This clonotype was recorded a few times. The chain carries TRBV5-5 and TRBJ1-4; TRBD1 is a possible D gene (5 bases). Germline assignment: CDR1 SGHKS and CDR2 YYEKEE (reference sequence). V was clipped by 4 bases and J by 14 bases, with 21 bases between them. The CDR3 spans 14 residues. The CDR3 sequence is CASSPFGEGSVLFF. CDR3 sequence (DNA): TGTGCCAGCAGCCCCTTTGGCGAGGGGTCGGTCCTGTTTTTT.

This clonotype came up once. The V gene is TRBV7-2, the J gene TRBJ2-3; D gene uncertain. Trimming removed 1 base at V and 2 bases at J, with 16 bases between. This CDR3 has 17 amino acids. Germline V gene sequence: CDR1 SGHTA, CDR2 FQGNSA. Here the CDR3 reads CASSLVVMGGHTDTQYF. DNA for the CDR3: TGTGCCAGCAGCTTAGTGGTTATGGGTGGCCACACAGATACGCAGTATTTT.